This T cell receptor beta chain was identified during a study of T cells in Graves' hyperthyroidism and ophthalmopathy. Germline CDR1 and CDR2: DFQATT and SNEGSKA (reference sequence). V shed 6 bases and J shed 3 bases, with 19 bases lying between them. The length of the CDR3 is 15 residues. RNA transcripts gave rise to amplified TCR beta CDR3 regions. During a first-round RT-PCR of the TCR CDR3, the HTBI primer set was used. From the multiplex PCR reads, TCRdb called clonotypes with MiXCR, one entry per CDR3 protein. The sample lists some 600,000 distinct CDR3 sequences, about 15% seen once, with less than 6% in the top ten. The blood sample predates any ophthalmopathy symptoms, coming from first hyperthyroidism diagnosis.

The material sequenced was blood. The origin of this receptor is a woman in her 30s with Graves' hyperthyroidism that later progressed to Graves' ophthalmopathy. This sequence joins TRBV20-1 and TRBJ2-3; D perhaps matches TRBD2 (5 bases). DNA for the CDR3: TGCAGTGCACGTCCGGACGGTCGAGGGACAGATACGCAGTATTTT. This codes for CSARPDGRGTDTQYF.